The 18 T cell receptor beta chains listed next were all sequenced from one sample in a study of T cells of healthy individuals. TCRdb processed the 5' RACE reads anew with MiXCR; each CDR3 protein has one entry. The sample has 90,000 to 100,000 distinct CDR3 sequences, 15% to 20% seen once. The receptor source for this set is a human donor in good health.

The V and J genes are TRBV15 and TRBJ2-7; 8 positions match TRBD1. The CDR3 is made up of 14 amino acids. Unmatched junction bases numbered 3, after V lost 3 bases and J lost 2 bases. The V gene's germline CDR1 is LNHNV and CDR2 YYDKDF (reference sequence). Written as DNA, the CDR3 is TGTGCCACCAGCAGGGACAGGGACGCCTACGAGCAGTACTTC. This translates into CATSRDRDAYEQYF.

As for this clonotype: One junction end disagrees with the germline gene, perhaps due to a read error. The chain links TRBV2 to TRBJ1-6, with TRBD1 matching 9 bases. The CDR3 length is 15 residues. Germline CDR1 SNHLY, CDR2 FYNNEI. The DNA for the CDR3 is TGTGCCAGCAGTCAACAGGGGGCTCGCGGTTCACCCCACCACTTT. It encodes CASSQQGARGSPHHF.

This clonotype was counted many times. This sequence joins TRBV5-6 and TRBJ2-1, with D uncertain. The V end was cut by 2 bases, the J end by 8 bases, with 8 bases between. The CDR3 loop spans 12 amino acids. Germline loops: CDR1 SGHDT, CDR2 YYEEEE. CDR3 DNA sequence: TGTGCCAGCAGCTTAAGGGTAGATGAGCAGTTCTTC. This sequence encodes CASSLRVDEQFF.

This clonotype was counted between two and nine times. The chain has TRBV7-9 and TRBJ1-6; no clear D. Germline CDR1 reads SEHNR; CDR2 reads FQNEAQ (reference sequence). The CDR3 runs 15 residues. V lost 1 base, J lost 7 bases, and 11 bases lay in between. CDR3 region: CASSLETSPNSPLHF. CDR3 coding DNA: TGTGCCAGCAGCTTAGAGACATCCCCCAATTCACCCCTCCACTTT. The full variable domain, its missing parts supplied by reference TRBV7-9 and TRBJ1-6, is DTGVSQNPRHKITKRGQNVTFRCDPISEHNRLYWYRQTLGQGPEFLTYFQNEAQLEKSRLLSDRFSAERPKGSFSTLEIQRTEQGDSAMYLCASSLETSPNSPLHFGNGTRLTVT.

The rearrangement uses TRBV7-2 and TRBJ1-1; 9 bases are shared with TRBD1. Germline trimming cut 5 bases from V and 6 bases from J; bases unmatched to any gene: 7. The CDR3 loop spans 14 amino acids. CDR1 SGHTA and CDR2 FQGNSA come from the germline V gene. The CDR3 reads CASSTQGALSEAFF. CDR3 DNA: TGTGCCAGCAGCACACAGGGGGCGTTGTCTGAAGCTTTCTTT.

This sequence joins TRBV2 and TRBJ2-1; the D gene could be TRBD1 or TRBD2 (5 bases each). Looked up from germline, CDR1 is SNHLY and CDR2 is FYNNEI. The CDR3 consists of 12 residues. V was clipped by 7 bases and J by 16 bases, with 20 bases between them. The CDR3 DNA is TGTGCCAGCAAAAAATTGGGGGATCATCATTTCTTC. Its translation is CASKKLGDHHFF.

This clonotype turned up a few times. The chain combines TRBV2 with TRBJ2-5; tentative D call: TRBD1 (5 bases). CDR3 size: 15 residues. Germline CDR1 reads SNHLY; CDR2 reads FYNNEI. Between the trimmed V and J ends, which lost 5 bases and 0 bases, there was a span of 13 bases. Here the CDR3 DNA reads TGTGCCAGCAGTCACTCTACAGGATACCAAGAGACCCAGTACTTC. Translated: CASSHSTGYQETQYF.

The chain uses TRBV28 and TRBJ2-2; D remains unclear. Trimming cost V 8 bases and J 6 bases, with 10 bases left between them. The CDR3 sequence is 12 residues long. Germline loops: CDR1 MDHEN, CDR2 SYDVKM. The CDR3 reads CASALGSGELFF. CDR3 coding DNA: TGTGCCAGCGCTCTGGGCTCCGGGGAGCTGTTTTTT.

The CDR3 sequence: CASSPLRPGQGRYEQYF. The CDR3 DNA sequence: TGTGCCAGCAGCCCACTACGACCGGGACAGGGTCGGTACGAGCAGTACTTC. V gene TRBV4-2 combines with J gene TRBJ2-7, with 9 positions matching TRBD1. The V gene's germline CDR1 is LGHNA and CDR2 YNFKEQ. The CDR3 loop spans 17 amino acids. V trimming: 4 bases; J trimming: 4 bases; junction bases outside the gene matches: 14.

The V and J genes are TRBV7-2 and TRBJ1-1; the D is unclear. The germline V gene has CDR1 SGHTA and CDR2 FQGNSA. The CDR3 contains 14 residues. V shed 0 bases and J shed 5 bases, with 10 bases lying between them. The CDR3 sequence is CASSLAYSGTEAFF. CDR3 sequence (DNA): TGTGCCAGCAGCTTAGCGTACTCTGGTACTGAAGCTTTCTTT.

This clonotype turned up a few times. The rearrangement joins TRBV12-5 to TRBJ1-1, with D possibly being TRBD1 (5 bases). Germline loops: CDR1 LGHNT, CDR2 FRNRAP. The CDR3 runs 14 residues. The ends were cut back, 7 bases at V and 6 bases at J, with 18 bases in the middle. CDR3 nucleotide sequence: TGTGCTAGTGCCCCTTGGGGCGGATTGGCTGAAGCTTTCTTT. It encodes CASAPWGGLAEAFF. Full variable domain (rest looked up from reference TRBV12-5 and TRBJ1-1): DARVTQTPRHKVTEMGQEVTMRCQPILGHNTVFWYRQTMMQGLELLAYFRNRAPLDDSGMPKDRFSAEMPDATLATLKIQPSEPRDSAVYFCASAPWGGLAEAFFGQGTRLTVV.

This clonotype was found a few times. The chain couples TRBV7-2 to TRBJ2-1, with TRBD2 matching over 8 bases. V lost 0 bases to trimming and J lost 2 bases; unmatched junction nucleotides: 9. CDR3 size: 18 residues. CDR1 and CDR2 (germline): SGHTA, FQGNSA. The CDR3: CASSLAGAGGPPYNEQFF. CDR3 DNA sequence: TGTGCCAGCAGCTTAGCTGGTGCGGGAGGCCCCCCCTACAATGAGCAGTTCTTC.

This clonotype appeared many times. This chain joins TRBV20-1 and TRBJ2-4; TRBD2 matches 10 bases. The CDR3 totals 14 residues. Trimming at V came to 2 bases and at J to 4 bases, leaving 2 bases not matched to a gene. In germline, CDR1 is DFQATT, CDR2 SNEGSKA (reference sequence). The CDR3 here is CSARPSGGKNIQYF. In nucleotides, the CDR3 is TGCAGTGCTAGACCTAGCGGGGGAAAAAACATTCAGTACTTC.

This clonotype was counted only a few times. The CDR3 sequence: CASSPNAGGSYNEQFF. CDR3 nucleotides: TGTGCCAGCAGCCCCAATGCGGGGGGTTCCTACAATGAGCAGTTCTTC. The rearrangement joins TRBV7-2 to TRBJ2-1, with 8 bases fitting TRBD2. The V and J ends lost 5 bases and 1 base, in that order; junction bases with no gene match: 7. The V gene's germline CDR1 is SGHTA and CDR2 FQGNSA. The CDR3 length is 16 residues. Variable domain in full (rest from reference TRBV7-2 and TRBJ2-1): GAGVSQSPSNKVTEKGKDVELRCDPISGHTALYWYRQSLGQGLEFLIYFQGNSAPDKSGLPSDRFSAERTGGSVSTLTIQRTQQEDSAVYLCASSPNAGGSYNEQFFGPGTRLTVL.

This clonotype has ten or more counts. This chain joins TRBV20-1 and TRBJ2-5; maybe TRBD2 (6 bases). Germline V gene sequence: CDR1 DFQATT, CDR2 SNEGSKA (reference sequence). The CDR3 loop spans 14 amino acids. Trimming pared 6 bases from V and 2 bases from J, leaving 16 bases between. The CDR3 DNA follows: TGCAGTGCCAGTCCCCGGGACTTACAAGAGACCCAGTACTTC. Amino acids: CSASPRDLQETQYF.

This clonotype was observed a single time. The chain combines TRBV6-1 with TRBJ1-4, with D uncertain. Looked up from germline, CDR1 is MNHNS and CDR2 is SASEGT. The CDR3 has 14 residues. V lost 6 bases and J 5 bases, leaving 13 bases between the germline ends. CDR3 sequence: CASRPGGANEKLFF. DNA of the CDR3: TGTGCCAGCAGACCCGGTGGAGCCAATGAAAAACTGTTTTTT.

This clonotype was counted many times. V and J are TRBV28 and TRBJ1-6; D not certain. Germline assignment: CDR1 MDHEN and CDR2 SYDVKM. The CDR3 extends over 12 amino acids. V was trimmed by 6 bases and J by 14 bases, leaving 14 bases between them. The CDR3 region is CASSSTEITLHF. CDR3 bases: TGTGCCAGCAGCTCGACCGAAATAACCCTCCACTTT. Full variable domain (outside the CDR3, taken from reference TRBV28 and TRBJ1-6): DVKVTQSSRYLVKRTGEKVFLECVQDMDHENMFWYRQDPGLGLRLIYFSYDVKMKEKGDIPEGYSVSREKKERFSLILESASTNQTSMYLCASSSTEITLHFGNGTRLTVT.

CDR3: CASRPVLAPEQFF. CDR3 nucleotide sequence: TGTGCCAGCAGACCAGTCCTAGCGCCTGAGCAGTTCTTC. The rearrangement joins TRBV28 to TRBJ2-1; D may be TRBD2 (6 bases). V lost 6 bases and J 9 bases, leaving 15 bases between the germline ends. Germline values: CDR1 MDHEN, CDR2 SYDVKM. The CDR3 covers 13 residues.